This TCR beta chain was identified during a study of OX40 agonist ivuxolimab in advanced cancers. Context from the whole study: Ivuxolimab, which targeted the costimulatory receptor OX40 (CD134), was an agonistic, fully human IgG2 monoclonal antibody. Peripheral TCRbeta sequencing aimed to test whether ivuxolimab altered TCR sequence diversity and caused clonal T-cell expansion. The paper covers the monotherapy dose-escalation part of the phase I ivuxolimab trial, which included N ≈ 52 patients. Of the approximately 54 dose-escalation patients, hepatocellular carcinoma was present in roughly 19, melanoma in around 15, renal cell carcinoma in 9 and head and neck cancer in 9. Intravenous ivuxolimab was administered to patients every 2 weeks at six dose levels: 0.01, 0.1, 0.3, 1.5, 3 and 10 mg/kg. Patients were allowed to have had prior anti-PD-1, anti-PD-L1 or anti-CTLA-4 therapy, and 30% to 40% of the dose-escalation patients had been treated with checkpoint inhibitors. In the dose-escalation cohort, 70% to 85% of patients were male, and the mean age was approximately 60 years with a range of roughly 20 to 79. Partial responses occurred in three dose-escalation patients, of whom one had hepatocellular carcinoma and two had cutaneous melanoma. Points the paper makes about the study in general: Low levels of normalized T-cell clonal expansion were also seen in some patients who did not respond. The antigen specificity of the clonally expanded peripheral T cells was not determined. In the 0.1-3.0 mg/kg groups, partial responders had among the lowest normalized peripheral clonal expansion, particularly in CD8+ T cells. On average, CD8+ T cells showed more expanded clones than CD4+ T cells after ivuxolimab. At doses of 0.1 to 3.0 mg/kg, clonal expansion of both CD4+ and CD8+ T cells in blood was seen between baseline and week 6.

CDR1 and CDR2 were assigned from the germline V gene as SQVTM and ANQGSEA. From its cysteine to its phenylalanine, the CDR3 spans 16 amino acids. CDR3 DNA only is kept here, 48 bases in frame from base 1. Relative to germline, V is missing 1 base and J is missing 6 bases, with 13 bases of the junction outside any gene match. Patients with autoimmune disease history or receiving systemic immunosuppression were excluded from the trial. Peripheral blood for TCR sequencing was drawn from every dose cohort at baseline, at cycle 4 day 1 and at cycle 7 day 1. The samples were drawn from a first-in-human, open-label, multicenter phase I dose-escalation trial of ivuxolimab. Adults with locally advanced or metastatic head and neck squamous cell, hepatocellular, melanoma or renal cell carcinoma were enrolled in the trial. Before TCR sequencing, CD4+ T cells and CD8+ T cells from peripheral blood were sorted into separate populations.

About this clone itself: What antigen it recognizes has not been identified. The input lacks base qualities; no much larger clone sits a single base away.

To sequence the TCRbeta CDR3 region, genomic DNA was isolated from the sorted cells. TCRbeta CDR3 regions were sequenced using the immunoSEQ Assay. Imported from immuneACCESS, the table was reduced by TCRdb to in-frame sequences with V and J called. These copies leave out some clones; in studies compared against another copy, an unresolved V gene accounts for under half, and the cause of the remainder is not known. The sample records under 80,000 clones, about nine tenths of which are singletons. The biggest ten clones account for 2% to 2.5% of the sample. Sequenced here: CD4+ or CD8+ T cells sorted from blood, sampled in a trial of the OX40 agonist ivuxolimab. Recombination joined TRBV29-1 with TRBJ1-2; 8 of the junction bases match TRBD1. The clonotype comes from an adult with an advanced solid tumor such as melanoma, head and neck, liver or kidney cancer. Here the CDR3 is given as CSVEGWGLNRGNGYTF. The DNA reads TGCAGCGTTGAAGGGTGGGGATTAAACAGGGGGAATGGCTACACCTTC.